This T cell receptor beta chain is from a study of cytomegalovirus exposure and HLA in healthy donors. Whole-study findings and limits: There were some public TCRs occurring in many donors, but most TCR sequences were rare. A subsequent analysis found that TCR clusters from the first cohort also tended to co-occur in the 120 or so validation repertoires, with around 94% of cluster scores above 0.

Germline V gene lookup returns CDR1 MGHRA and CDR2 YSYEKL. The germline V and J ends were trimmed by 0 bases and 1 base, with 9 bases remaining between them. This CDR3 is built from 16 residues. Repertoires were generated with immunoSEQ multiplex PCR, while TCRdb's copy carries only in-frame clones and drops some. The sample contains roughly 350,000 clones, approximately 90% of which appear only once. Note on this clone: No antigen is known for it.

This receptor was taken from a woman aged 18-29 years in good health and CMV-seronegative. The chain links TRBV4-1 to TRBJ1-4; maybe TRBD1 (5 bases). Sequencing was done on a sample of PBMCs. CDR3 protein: CASSQDGAITNEKLFF. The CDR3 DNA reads TGCGCCAGCAGCCAAGATGGGGCAATAACTAATGAAAAACTGTTTTTT.